The clone carrying this T cell receptor (beta chain) was seen a single time. Germline loops: CDR1 MNHEY, CDR2 SMNVEV (reference sequence). Trimming shortened V by 6 bases and J by 6 bases, and 30 bases separated the two germline ends. The CDR3 loop spans 18 amino acids. This sample is drawn from a study of blood T cells in healthy people across ages. Primed by a sample-barcoded 5' primer and a J-beta primer mix, a second PCR proceeded for about 6 to 11 cycles. TCRdb fed the 5' RACE reads into MiXCR, producing one record per CDR3 protein. This sample has roughly 800,000 distinct CDR3 sequences; 55% to 75% occur once, and the top ten carry around 20%.

This clonotype was obtained from a man aged 25-45 years in good health. Specimen: blood. The gene calls are TRBV27 and TRBJ2-7; D perhaps matches TRBD2 (5 bases). CDR3 region: CASSPYNPSKIFPLEQYF. Written as DNA, the CDR3 is TGTGCCAGCAGCCCATATAATCCTAGCAAAATTTTCCCCCTCGAGCAGTACTTC.